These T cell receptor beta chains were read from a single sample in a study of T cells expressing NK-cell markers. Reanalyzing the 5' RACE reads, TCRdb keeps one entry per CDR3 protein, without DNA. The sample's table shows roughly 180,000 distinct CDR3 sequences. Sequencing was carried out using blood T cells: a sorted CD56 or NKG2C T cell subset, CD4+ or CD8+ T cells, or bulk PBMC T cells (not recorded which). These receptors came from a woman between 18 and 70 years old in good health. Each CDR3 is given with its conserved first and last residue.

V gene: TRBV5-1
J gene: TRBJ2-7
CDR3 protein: CASSGGDRATYEQYF

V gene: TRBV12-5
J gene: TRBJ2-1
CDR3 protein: CASGFIGPAGAYNEQFF

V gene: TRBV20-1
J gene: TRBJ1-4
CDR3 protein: CSARLGTAEKLFF

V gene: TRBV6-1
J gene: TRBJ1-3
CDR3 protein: CASSVSGRRFAGNTIYF

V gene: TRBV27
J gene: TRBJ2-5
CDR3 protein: CASSLDSFREAQYF

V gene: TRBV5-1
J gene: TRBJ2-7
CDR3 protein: CASSLDIQTYEQYF

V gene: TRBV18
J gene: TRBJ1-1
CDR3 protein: CASSPSTWTEWTEAFF

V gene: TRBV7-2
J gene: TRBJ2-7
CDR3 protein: CASSLIGLSYEQYF

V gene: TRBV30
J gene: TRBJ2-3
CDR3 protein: CAWGRGQRDTQYF

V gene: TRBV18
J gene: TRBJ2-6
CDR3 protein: CASSPTGSSGANVLTF

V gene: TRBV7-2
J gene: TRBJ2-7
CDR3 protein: CASRGTASYEQYF

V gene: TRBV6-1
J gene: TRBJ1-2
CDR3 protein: CASFAGGDGYTF

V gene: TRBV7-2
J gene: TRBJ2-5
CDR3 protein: CASNERGLETQYF

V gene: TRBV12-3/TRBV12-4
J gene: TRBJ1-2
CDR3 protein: CASSDTGTYGYTF

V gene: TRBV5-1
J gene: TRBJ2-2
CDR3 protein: CASSLSRLKNTGELFF

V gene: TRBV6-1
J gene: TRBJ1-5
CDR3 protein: CASSARDGNQPQHF

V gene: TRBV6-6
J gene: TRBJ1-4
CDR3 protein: CASIGTNEKLFF

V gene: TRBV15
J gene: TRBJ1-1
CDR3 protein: CATTPTGGNTEAFF

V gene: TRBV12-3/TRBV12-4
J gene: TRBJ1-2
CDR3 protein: CASSFRYGGGYTF

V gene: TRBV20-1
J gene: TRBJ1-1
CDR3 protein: CSASLRTLQGAFF

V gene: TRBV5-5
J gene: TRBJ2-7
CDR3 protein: CASSLVLEKQYF

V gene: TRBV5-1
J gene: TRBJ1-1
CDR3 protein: CASSSQGRDTEAFF

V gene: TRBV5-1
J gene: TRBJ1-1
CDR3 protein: CASSLSGTGFNPEAFF

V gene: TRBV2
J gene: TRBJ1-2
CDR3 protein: CASTSPGDRRGYTF

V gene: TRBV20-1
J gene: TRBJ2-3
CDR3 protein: CSARDLRTDTQYF

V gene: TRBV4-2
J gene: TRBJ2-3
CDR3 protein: CASSQVDSDTDTQYF

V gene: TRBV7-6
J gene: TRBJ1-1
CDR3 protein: CASSKDRVGYTEAFF

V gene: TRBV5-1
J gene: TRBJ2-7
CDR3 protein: CASSLIGLGVMGSYEQYF

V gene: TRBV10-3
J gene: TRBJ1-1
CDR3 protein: CAIGTGGRENTEAFF

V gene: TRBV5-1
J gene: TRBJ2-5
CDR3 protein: CASSVAGEGKTQYF